This TCR beta chain was recorded in a study of early T cells in non-severe SARS-CoV-2 infection. Looking at the study overall: Chains were unpaired, as sequencing was done on bulk RNA from unsorted whole blood. Study results and caveats: Database matching using VDJdb favored anti-spike CD8 responses, with private and CD4 specificities left missing.

The TCR library protocol attached unique molecular identifiers to the individual cDNA molecules. Each CDR3 protein gets one entry after TCRdb re-called the 5' RACE reads with MiXCR. The table includes some 55,000 distinct CDR3 sequences, 12% detected once. V shed 2 bases and J 6 bases; nucleotides not matched to a gene: 7. The CDR3 runs to 14 residues. The table lists this clonotype with many counts. Its antigen is currently unknown. The clonotype comes from an adult who was a healthcare worker with PCR-confirmed SARS-CoV-2 infection or an uninfected control (not recorded which). The sample here was whole blood, taken at baseline. This rearrangement joins TRBV12-3 or TRBV12-4 to TRBJ2-7; 7 nucleotides match TRBD1. CDR3 DNA sequence: TGTGCCAGCAGTTTAAGACAGGGAACTACCGAGCAGTACTTC. Translating it yields CASSLRQGTTEQYF.